The 14 T cell receptor beta chains reported below all come from one sample, sequenced in a study of T cell repertoires in cytomegalovirus infection (dated by TCRdb to about 2019). These reads were obtained on an Illumina HiSeq 1500. TCRdb reprocessed the public reads (quality trimming at Q25 with fastp, clone calling with MiXCR) and kept in-frame beta chains. Identical CDR3 protein sequences are pooled into one entry, listed with their most common genes and DNA. This sample has 180,000 or so distinct CDR3 sequences in its table, and about 17% of those were observed once. The ten biggest clones cover approximately 25% of the sample. The sample comprised CD8+ T cells from PBMCs. These receptor sequences come from a human donor in good health (CMV status not recorded). Some clones in this sample may be carry-over from other donors' samples.

This clonotype was observed many times. The chain uses TRBV7-9 and TRBJ1-1, with D hard to call. V was shortened by 5 bases and J by 5 bases, with 15 bases between the two germline ends. From germline, CDR1 is SEHNR and CDR2 FQNEAQ (reference sequence). The CDR3 is 14 amino acids. The CDR3 loop is CASSTPGYLTEAFF. For the CDR3, the DNA is TGTGCCAGCAGCACGCCAGGATATTTGACTGAAGCTTTCTTT. The full variable domain, completed using reference TRBV7-9 and TRBJ1-1, is DTGVSQNPRHKITKRGQNVTFRCDPISEHNRLYWYRQTLGQGPEFLTYFQNEAQLEKSRLLSDRFSAERPKGSFSTLEIQRTEQGDSAMYLCASSTPGYLTEAFFGQGTRLTVV.

The rearrangement uses TRBV6-5 and TRBJ1-1; a weak D match, TRBD1 (5 bases). This CDR3 has 14 amino acids. Trimming removed 0 bases at V and 4 bases at J, with 9 bases between. Germline V gene data show CDR1 as MNHEY and CDR2 as SVGAGI. The CDR3 sequence is CASSYSQGFTEAFF. For the CDR3, the DNA is TGTGCCAGCAGTTACTCCCAGGGTTTCACTGAAGCTTTCTTT.

This clonotype was seen ten or more times. The chain is built from TRBV12-3 or TRBV12-4 and TRBJ2-1; TRBD1 might be the D (6 bases). This CDR3 has 15 amino acids. V was shortened by 5 bases and J by 0 bases, with 11 bases between the two germline ends. CDR3 protein: CASSLRGGSYNEQFF. CDR3 coding DNA: TGTGCCAGCAGTCTGCGAGGGGGCTCCTACAATGAGCAGTTCTTC.

The chain couples TRBV6-2 or TRBV6-3 to TRBJ2-6, with D possibly being TRBD1 (5 bases). The V gene lost 2 bases and the J gene lost 0 bases, with 17 bases spanning the gap. Looked up from germline, CDR1 is MNHEY and CDR2 is SVGEGT. The CDR3 is made up of 19 amino acids. DNA for the CDR3: TGTGCCAGCAGTTACCGTGGGCAGGGAATGGACTCTGGGGCCAACGTCCTGACTTTC. Protein product: CASSYRGQGMDSGANVLTF.

V usage is TRBV2 and J usage is TRBJ2-2; no firm D call. The CDR3 has 14 residues. Trimming removed 3 bases at V and 5 bases at J, with 10 bases between. The germline gives CDR1 SNHLY, CDR2 FYNNEI. This chain's CDR3 is CASSDLSGTGELFF. CDR3 sequence (DNA): TGTGCCAGCAGTGATCTGTCCGGTACCGGGGAGCTGTTTTTT.

This chain uses TRBV11-2 with TRBJ2-3, with D possibly being TRBD1 (6 bases). The CDR3 has 17 residues. With 4 bases removed from V and 2 bases from J, the gap between germline ends came to 19 bases. Germline loops: CDR1 SGHAT, CDR2 FQNNGV. CDR3 DNA: TGTGCCAGCAGCTCACCCCATGCCGACAGGCTCACAGATACGCAGTATTTT. This sequence encodes CASSSPHADRLTDTQYF.

This clonotype was recorded a few times. The V call is TRBV7-9, the J call TRBJ1-1; a weak D match, TRBD1 (6 bases). V was cut by 5 bases and J by 8 bases, with 12 bases left in between. The CDR3 consists of 12 residues. Germline assignment: CDR1 SEHNR and CDR2 FQNEAQ (reference sequence). DNA of the CDR3: TGTGCCAGCAGCACCCGACAGGCAGAAGCTTTCTTT. This translates into CASSTRQAEAFF.

This clonotype was counted at least ten times. The chain is built from TRBV7-6 and TRBJ1-1, with D possibly being TRBD1 (6 bases). This CDR3 is built from 13 residues. V was shortened by 6 bases and J by 2 bases, with 10 bases between the two germline ends. CDR1 SGHVS and CDR2 FNYEAQ come from the germline V gene. The CDR3 DNA follows: TGTGCCAGCAGACCGGACAGTAACACTGAAGCTTTCTTT. Encoded protein: CASRPDSNTEAFF.

This clonotype was seen a few times. This rearrangement joins TRBV12-3 or TRBV12-4 to TRBJ1-2; 8 nucleotides align to TRBD1. V lost 6 bases, J lost 7 bases, and 13 bases stayed unmatched. This CDR3 has 15 residues. The CDR3 loop reads CASSLGQAGALGYTF. As DNA, the CDR3 is TGTGCCAGCAGCCTGGGACAGGCCGGGGCACTTGGCTACACCTTC.

The chain joins TRBV29-1 to TRBJ1-2; D is unresolved. CDR1 SQVTM and CDR2 ANQGSEA come from the germline V gene. This CDR3 contains 14 residues. Between the trimmed V and J ends, which lost 1 base and 4 bases, there was a span of 13 bases. The CDR3 sequence is CSVEARGLPYGYTF. CDR3 coding DNA: TGCAGCGTTGAAGCCAGAGGGCTCCCCTATGGCTACACCTTC.

The V call is TRBV29-1, the J call TRBJ2-2, with 8 bases aligning to TRBD1. Germline assignment: CDR1 SQVTM and CDR2 ANQGSEA. Losses at the gene ends were 6 bases for V and 0 bases for J; bases not matched to a gene: 3. The CDR3 loop spans 14 amino acids. Here the CDR3 reads CSVLDRANTGELFF. CDR3 DNA sequence: TGCAGCGTCCTGGACAGGGCGAACACCGGGGAGCTGTTTTTT.

This clonotype was detected a few times. CDR3 DNA sequence: TGTGCCAGCAGCTTGAAAAAGAGCACAGATACGCAGTATTTT. This translates into CASSLKKSTDTQYF. The rearrangement joins TRBV7-9 to TRBJ2-3; no reliable D call. Germline V CDR1 and CDR2: SEHNR, FQNEAQ (reference sequence). The CDR3 runs 14 residues. The V and J ends lost 3 bases and 0 bases respectively, with 7 bases between them.

This clonotype appeared a few times. This chain joins TRBV7-2 and TRBJ1-1; D is perhaps TRBD1 (6 bases). Trimming removed 4 bases from V and 0 bases from J, with 15 bases in between. CDR1 and CDR2 (germline): SGHTA, FQGNSA. The CDR3 totals 16 residues. This chain's CDR3 is CASSSGQLILNTEAFF. CDR3 sequence (DNA): TGTGCCAGCAGCTCCGGACAGCTTATTTTGAACACTGAAGCTTTCTTT.

The chain has TRBV29-1 and TRBJ2-7; D unresolved. Germline assignment: CDR1 SQVTM and CDR2 ANQGSEA. V was clipped by 4 bases and J by 3 bases, with 4 bases between them. The CDR3 is 10 residues long. The CDR3 loop is CSVVGYEQYF. CDR3 DNA: TGCAGCGTTGTCGGCTACGAGCAGTACTTC.